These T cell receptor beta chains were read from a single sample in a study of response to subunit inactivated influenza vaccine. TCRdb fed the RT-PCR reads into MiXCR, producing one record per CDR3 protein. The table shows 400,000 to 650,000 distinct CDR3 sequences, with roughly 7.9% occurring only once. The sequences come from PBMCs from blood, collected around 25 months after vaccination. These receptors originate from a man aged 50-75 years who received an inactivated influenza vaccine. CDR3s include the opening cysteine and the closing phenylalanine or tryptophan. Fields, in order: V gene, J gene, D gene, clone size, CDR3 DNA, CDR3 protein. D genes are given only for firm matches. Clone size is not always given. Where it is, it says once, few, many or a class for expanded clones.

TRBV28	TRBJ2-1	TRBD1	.	TGTGCCAGCAGCACCTGGACAGGGACCAGCTCCTACAATGAGCAGTTCTTC	CASSTWTGTSSYNEQFF
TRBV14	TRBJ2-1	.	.	TGTGCCAGCAGCCAAGGGCGGCGAGGGGATGAGCAGTTCTTC	CASSQGRRGDEQFF
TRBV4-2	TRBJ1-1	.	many	TGTGCCAGCAGCCAAGCGGGGAACACTGAAGCTTTCTTT	CASSQAGNTEAFF
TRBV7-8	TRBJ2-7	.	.	TGTGCCAGCAGCTTAGAGGGGAAGGGACACTACGAGCAGTACTTC	CASSLEGKGHYEQYF
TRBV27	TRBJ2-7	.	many	TGTGCCAGCAGTTCCCGACAGTCACTCTACGAGCAGTACTTC	CASSSRQSLYEQYF
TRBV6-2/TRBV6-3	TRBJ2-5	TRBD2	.	TGTGCCAGCAGCCGCGCGACTAGCGGGGCGGAGACCCAGTACTTC	CASSRATSGAETQYF
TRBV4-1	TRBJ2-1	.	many	TGCGCCAGCAGCCCGGAGTCTAGGGGCGATGAGCAGTTCTTC	CASSPESRGDEQFF
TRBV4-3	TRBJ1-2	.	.	TGCGCCAGCAGCCAAGATTTTGGAGATACCTATGGCTACACCTTC	CASSQDFGDTYGYTF
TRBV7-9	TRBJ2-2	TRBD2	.	TGTGCCAGCAGCTTAACTAGCGGGAGGAGGATCGGGGAGCTGTTTTTT	CASSLTSGRRIGELFF
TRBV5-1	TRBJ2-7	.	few	TGCGCCAGCAGCTTAACCAGGGACCCCTACGAGCAGTACTTC	CASSLTRDPYEQYF
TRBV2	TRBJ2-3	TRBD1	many	TGTGCCAGCAGTCTACCTAGGACAGGGAGGTATACGCAGTATTTT	CASSLPRTGRYTQYF
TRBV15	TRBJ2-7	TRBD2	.	TGTGCCACCAGCCTAGGGACTAGCGGGGCCTACGAGCAGTACTTC	CATSLGTSGAYEQYF
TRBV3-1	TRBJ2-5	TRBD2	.	TGTGCCAGCAGTCCCAGACTAGCGGGGCAAGAGACCCAGTACTTC	CASSPRLAGQETQYF
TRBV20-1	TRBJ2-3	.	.	TGCAGTGCTAGCGGGAGTTTAGATACGCAGTATTTT	CSASGSLDTQYF
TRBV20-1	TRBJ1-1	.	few	TGCAGTGCCCACCCGGGATCTAAAGCTTTCTTT	CSAHPGSKAFF
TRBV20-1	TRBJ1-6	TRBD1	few	TGCAGTGCGGCCCAGGGGGCCTTATCACCCCTCCACTTT	CSAAQGALSPLHF
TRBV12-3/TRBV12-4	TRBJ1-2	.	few	TGTGCCAGCAGTATCACGGACACCGCCCTCCTCTATGGCTACACCTTC	CASSITDTALLYGYTF
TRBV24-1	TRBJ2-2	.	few	TGTGCCACCAGTGATCTGTACACCGGGGAGCTGTTTTTT	CATSDLYTGELFF
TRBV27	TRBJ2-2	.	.	TGTGCCAGCAGTTTTTTTGGGAGCGCGAACACCGGGGAGCTGTTTTTT	CASSFFGSANTGELFF
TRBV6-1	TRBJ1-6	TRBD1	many	TGTGCCAGCAGAAGACCGGGACAGCCTCATAATTCACCCCTCCACTTT	CASRRPGQPHNSPLHF
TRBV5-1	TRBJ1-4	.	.	TGCGCCAGCAGCTTGTTTGGCAACGTCCCAACTAATGAAAAACTGTTTTTT	CASSLFGNVPTNEKLFF
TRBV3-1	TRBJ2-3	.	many	TGTGCCAGCAGCCGGTTTCCTTTAGGTTCTAGCACAGATACGCAGTATTTT	CASSRFPLGSSTDTQYF
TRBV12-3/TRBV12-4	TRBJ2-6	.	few	TGTGCCAGCAGCACGGGCGCCACCCCCTCTGGGGCCAACGTCCTGACTTTC	CASSTGATPSGANVLTF
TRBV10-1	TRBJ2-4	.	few	TGCGCCAGCAGTGAGTCTCAGTTAAAAAACATTCAGTACTTC	CASSESQLKNIQYF
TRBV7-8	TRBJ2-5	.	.	TGTGCCAGCAGCTTAGGCCCCAGGGGCCAAGAGACCCAGTACTTC	CASSLGPRGQETQYF
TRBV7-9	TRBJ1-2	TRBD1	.	TGTGCCAGCACCCCCTCCCGCCGGGACAGGGACGATTATGGCTACACCTTC	CASTPSRRDRDDYGYTF
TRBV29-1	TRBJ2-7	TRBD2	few	TGCAGCGTGAGCCGCCGTCTAGCGGGTAACGAGCAGTACTTC	CSVSRRLAGNEQYF
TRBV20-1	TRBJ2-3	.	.	TGCAGTGCCCGGGTCCCCACAGATACGCAGTATTTT	CSARVPTDTQYF
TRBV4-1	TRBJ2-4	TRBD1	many	TGCGCCAGCAGCCAAGATTGGGACAGCATTCAGTACTTC	CASSQDWDSIQYF
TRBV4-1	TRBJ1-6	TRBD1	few	TGCGCCAGCAGCCATACTCCACAGGGGGGTAATTCACCCCTCCACTTT	CASSHTPQGGNSPLHF
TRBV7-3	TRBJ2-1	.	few	TGTGCCAGCAGCCCCGTGGGGACAAAATACAATGAGCAGTTCTTC	CASSPVGTKYNEQFF
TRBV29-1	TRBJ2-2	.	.	TGCAGCGTTGAGCTTCCCCGGGGGCGAACCGGGGAGCTGTTTTTT	CSVELPRGRTGELFF
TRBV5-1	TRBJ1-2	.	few	TGCGCCAGCAGCTCCATAGTCTCTGGCTACACCTTC	CASSSIVSGYTF
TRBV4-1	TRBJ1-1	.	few	TGCGCCAGCAGCCAAGGGTGGAGGGCCCTTGAAGCTTTCTTT	CASSQGWRALEAFF
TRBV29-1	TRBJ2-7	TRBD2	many	TGCAGCGTTGTAGGGCGGGAGGGAAACTACGAGCAGTACTTC	CSVVGREGNYEQYF
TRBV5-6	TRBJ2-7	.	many	TGTGCCAGCAGCCTTACTGGGAACTCCTACGAGCAGTACTTC	CASSLTGNSYEQYF
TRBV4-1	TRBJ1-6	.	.	TGCGCCAGCAGCCAAATCCCGGGACTCTATAATTCACCCCTCCACTTT	CASSQIPGLYNSPLHF
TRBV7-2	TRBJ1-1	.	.	TGTGCCAGCAGCCCCTACCTCCGCCCGCCTGAAGCTTTCTTT	CASSPYLRPPEAFF
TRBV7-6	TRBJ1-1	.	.	TGTGCCAGCAGCTCCCGGGGTACTGAAGCTTTCTTT	CASSSRGTEAFF
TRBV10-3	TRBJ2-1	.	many	TGTGCCATCAGTGAGATGGACTGGAGCTCCTACAATGAGCAGTTCTTC	CAISEMDWSSYNEQFF
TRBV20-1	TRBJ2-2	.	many	TGCAGTGCTAGATACGGCGCGAACACCGGGGAGCTGTTTTTT	CSARYGANTGELFF